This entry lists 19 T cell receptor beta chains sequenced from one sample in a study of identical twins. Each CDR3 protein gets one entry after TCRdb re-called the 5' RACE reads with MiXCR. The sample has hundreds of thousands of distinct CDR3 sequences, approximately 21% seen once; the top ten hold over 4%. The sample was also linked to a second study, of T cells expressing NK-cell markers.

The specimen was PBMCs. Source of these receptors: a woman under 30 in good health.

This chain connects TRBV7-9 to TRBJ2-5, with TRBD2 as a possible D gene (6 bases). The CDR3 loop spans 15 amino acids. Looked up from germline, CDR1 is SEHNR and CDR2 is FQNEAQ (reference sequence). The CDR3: CACSPLVGGGETQYF. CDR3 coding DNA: TGTGCTTGCAGCCCCCTCGTGGGAGGAGGAGAGACCCAGTACTTC.

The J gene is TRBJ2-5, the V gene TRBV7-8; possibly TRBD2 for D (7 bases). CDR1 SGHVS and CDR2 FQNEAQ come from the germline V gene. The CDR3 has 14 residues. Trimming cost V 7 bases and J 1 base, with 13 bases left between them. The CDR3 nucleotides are TGTGCCAGCATTCGGGGGGCTGCCCAAGAGACCCAGTACTTC. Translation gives CASIRGAAQETQYF.

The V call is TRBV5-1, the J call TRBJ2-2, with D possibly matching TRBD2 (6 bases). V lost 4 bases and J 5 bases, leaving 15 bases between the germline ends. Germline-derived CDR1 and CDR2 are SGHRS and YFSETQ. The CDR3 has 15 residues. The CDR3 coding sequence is TGCGCCAGCAGCCCCGTTGGGGGGACGACCGGGGAGCTGTTTTTT. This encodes CASSPVGGTTGELFF.

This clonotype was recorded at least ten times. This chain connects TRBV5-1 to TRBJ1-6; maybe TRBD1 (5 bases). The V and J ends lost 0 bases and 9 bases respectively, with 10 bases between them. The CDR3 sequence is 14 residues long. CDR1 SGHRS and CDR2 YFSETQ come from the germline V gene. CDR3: CASSLGDVGSPLHF. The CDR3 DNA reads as TGCGCCAGCAGCTTGGGGGACGTAGGTTCACCCCTCCACTTT.

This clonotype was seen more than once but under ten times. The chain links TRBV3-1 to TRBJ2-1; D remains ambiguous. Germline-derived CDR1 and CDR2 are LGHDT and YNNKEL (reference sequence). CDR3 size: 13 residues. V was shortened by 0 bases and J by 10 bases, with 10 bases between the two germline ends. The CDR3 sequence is CASSQEKGTEQFF. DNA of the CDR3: TGTGCCAGCAGCCAAGAGAAAGGTACCGAGCAGTTCTTC.

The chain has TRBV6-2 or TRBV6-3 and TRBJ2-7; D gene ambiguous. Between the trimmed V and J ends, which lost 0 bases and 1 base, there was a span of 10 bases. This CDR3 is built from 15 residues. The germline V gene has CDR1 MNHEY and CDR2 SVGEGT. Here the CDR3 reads CASSYSNFGSYEQYF. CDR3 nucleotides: TGTGCCAGCAGTTACTCAAACTTTGGTTCCTACGAGCAGTACTTC.

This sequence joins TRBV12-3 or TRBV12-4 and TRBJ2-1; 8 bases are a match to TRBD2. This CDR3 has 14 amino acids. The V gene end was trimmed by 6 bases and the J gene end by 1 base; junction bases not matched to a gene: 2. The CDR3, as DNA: TGTGCCAGCAGGGCTAGCGGGTCCTACAATGAGCAGTTCTTC. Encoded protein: CASRASGSYNEQFF.

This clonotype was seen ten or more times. The CDR3 reads CASSTQGRSEAFF. CDR3 nucleotides: TGTGCCAGCAGCACACAGGGTAGAAGTGAAGCTTTCTTT. The rearrangement joins TRBV11-2 to TRBJ1-1, with D possibly being TRBD1 (6 bases). CDR1 is SGHAT and CDR2 is FQNNGV in the germline V gene. Trimming stripped 5 bases from V and 7 bases from J, with 14 bases between. CDR3 length: 13 amino acids. Using reference TRBV11-2 and TRBJ1-1 for the parts outside the CDR3, the full variable domain is EAGVAQSPRYKIIEKRQSVAFWCNPISGHATLYWYQQILGQGPKLLIQFQNNGVVDDSQLPKDRFSAERLKGVDSTLKIQPAKLEDSAVYLCASSTQGRSEAFFGQGTRLTVV.

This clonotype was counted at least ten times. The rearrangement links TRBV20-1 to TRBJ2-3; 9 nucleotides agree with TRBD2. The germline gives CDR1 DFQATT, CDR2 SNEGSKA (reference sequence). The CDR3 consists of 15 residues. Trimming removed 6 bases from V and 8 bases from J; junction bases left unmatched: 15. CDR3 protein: CSARRPSGKLGTQYF. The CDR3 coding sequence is TGCAGTGCCCGACGTCCTAGCGGGAAGTTGGGTACGCAGTATTTT.

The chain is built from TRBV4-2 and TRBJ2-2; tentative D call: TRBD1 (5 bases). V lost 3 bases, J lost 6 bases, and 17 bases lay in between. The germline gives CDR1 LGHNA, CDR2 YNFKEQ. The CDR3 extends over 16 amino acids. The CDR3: CASSQGQTRRAGELFF. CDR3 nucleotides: TGTGCCAGCAGCCAGGGGCAGACACGGCGAGCCGGGGAGCTGTTTTTT.

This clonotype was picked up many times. CDR3 nucleotides: TGCGCCAGCGGACTAGCGGGAGGCACCGGGGAGCTGTTTTTT. It yields the protein CASGLAGGTGELFF. The chain recombines TRBV10-2 with TRBJ2-2, with TRBD2 matching over 14 bases. Unmatched junction bases numbered 0, after V lost 8 bases and J lost 4 bases. The CDR3 consists of 14 residues. Germline V gene lookup returns CDR1 WSHSY and CDR2 SAAADI.

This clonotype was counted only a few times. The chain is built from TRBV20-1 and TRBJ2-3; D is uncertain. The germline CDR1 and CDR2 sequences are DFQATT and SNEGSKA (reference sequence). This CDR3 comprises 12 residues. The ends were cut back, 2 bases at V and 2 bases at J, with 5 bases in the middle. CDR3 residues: CSARRLTDTQYF. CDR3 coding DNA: TGCAGTGCTAGACGGCTCACAGATACGCAGTATTTT.

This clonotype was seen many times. CDR3 sequence: CASSPRGGGEQFF. For the CDR3, the DNA is TGTGCCAGCAGTCCAAGGGGGGGGGGTGAGCAGTTCTTC. The V gene is TRBV12-3 or TRBV12-4, the J gene TRBJ2-1; possibly TRBD2 for D (7 bases). V lost 5 bases to trimming and J lost 9 bases, with 14 bases between them. The CDR3 runs to 13 residues.

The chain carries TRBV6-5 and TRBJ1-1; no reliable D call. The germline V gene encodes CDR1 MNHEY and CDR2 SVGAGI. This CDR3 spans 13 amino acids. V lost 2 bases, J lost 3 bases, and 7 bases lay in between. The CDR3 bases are TGTGCCAGCAGTTACCTTCGGGACACTGAAGCTTTCTTT. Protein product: CASSYLRDTEAFF.

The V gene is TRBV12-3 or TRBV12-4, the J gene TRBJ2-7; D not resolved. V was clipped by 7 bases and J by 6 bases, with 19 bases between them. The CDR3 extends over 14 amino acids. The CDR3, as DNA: TGTGCCAGCATGAACCTACCTAACGGGCCCGAGCAGTACTTC. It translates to CASMNLPNGPEQYF.

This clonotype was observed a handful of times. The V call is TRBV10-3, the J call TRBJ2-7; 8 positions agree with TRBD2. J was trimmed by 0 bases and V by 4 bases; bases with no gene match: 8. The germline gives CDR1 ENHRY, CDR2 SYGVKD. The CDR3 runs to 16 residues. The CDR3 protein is CAISVWRGASSYEQYF. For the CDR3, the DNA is TGTGCCATCAGTGTATGGCGGGGGGCGAGCTCCTACGAGCAGTACTTC.

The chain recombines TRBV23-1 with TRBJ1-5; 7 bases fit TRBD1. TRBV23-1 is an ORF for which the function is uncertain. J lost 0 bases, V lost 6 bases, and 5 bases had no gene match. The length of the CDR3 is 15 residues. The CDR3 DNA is TGCGCCAGCAGGCTGGGACAGAATAGCAATCAGCCCCAGCATTTT. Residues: CASRLGQNSNQPQHF.

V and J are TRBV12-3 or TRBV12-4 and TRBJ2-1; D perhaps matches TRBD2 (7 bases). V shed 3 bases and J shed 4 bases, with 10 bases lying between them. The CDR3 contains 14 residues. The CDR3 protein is CASSFRGGYNEQFF. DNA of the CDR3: TGTGCCAGCAGTTTTAGGGGGGGGTACAATGAGCAGTTCTTC.

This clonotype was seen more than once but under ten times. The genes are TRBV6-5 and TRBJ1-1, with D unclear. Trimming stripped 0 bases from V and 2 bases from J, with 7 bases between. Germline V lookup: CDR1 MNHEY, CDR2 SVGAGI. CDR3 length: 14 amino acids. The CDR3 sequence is CASSYSGINTEAFF. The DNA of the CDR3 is TGTGCCAGCAGTTACTCCGGGATCAACACTGAAGCTTTCTTT.